Presented here are 30 T cell receptor beta chains from one specimen sequenced in a study of OX40 agonist ivuxolimab in advanced cancers. Assay: immunoSEQ multiplex PCR; the TCRdb copy retains only in-frame clones and omits some. In the table there are about 120,000 clones, 89% of which are singletons. The sequencing used CD4+ or CD8+ T cells sorted from blood, collected in a trial of the OX40 agonist ivuxolimab. The receptors derive from an adult with an advanced solid tumor such as melanoma, head and neck, liver or kidney cancer.

The chain has TRBV27 and TRBJ1-1, with a tentative D call TRBD1 (5 bases). The CDR3 runs to 16 residues. Germline loops: CDR1 MNHEY, CDR2 SMNVEV (reference sequence). V lost 1 base, J lost 4 bases, and 16 bases lay in between. CDR3 residues: CASSLFISGGTTEAFF. DNA for the CDR3: TGTGCCAGCAGTTTATTTATTTCCGGGGGGACCACTGAAGCTTTCTTT.

This chain uses TRBV6-5 with TRBJ1-2; 11 bases are shared with TRBD1. Germline CDR1 reads MNHEY; CDR2 reads SVGAGI. The CDR3 sequence is 14 residues long. V lost 6 bases to trimming and J lost 3 bases; unmatched junction nucleotides: 3. Here the CDR3 reads CASSRTGGDYGYTF. In DNA, the CDR3 is TGTGCCAGCAGCCGGACAGGGGGCGACTATGGCTACACCTTC.

V and J are TRBV7-9 and TRBJ1-1, with no clear D. V was pared by 1 base and J by 4 bases, with 7 bases between. Germline V CDR1 and CDR2: SEHNR, FQNEAQ (reference sequence). The CDR3 consists of 13 residues. The CDR3 nucleotides read TGTGCCAGCAGCTTAGTAGTAAGCACTGAAGCTTTCTTT. This translates into CASSLVVSTEAFF.

The chain links TRBV28 to TRBJ2-5; 7 nucleotides line up with TRBD2. The CDR3 loop spans 15 amino acids. Trimming took 2 bases from V and 1 from J; bases not matched to a gene: 4. In germline, CDR1 is MDHEN, CDR2 SYDVKM. This CDR3 is CASSLNPSGQETQYF. The DNA for the CDR3 is TGTGCCAGCAGTTTAAATCCTAGCGGCCAAGAGACCCAGTACTTC.

The chain uses TRBV19 and TRBJ2-2; TRBD2 agrees at 10 bases. The J segment lost 3 bases and the V segment lost 2 bases, leaving 3 bases of the junction unmatched. Germline V gene lookup returns CDR1 LNHDA and CDR2 SQIVND (reference sequence). The CDR3 extends over 16 amino acids. The CDR3 here is CASSILAGDDTGELFF. The CDR3 coding sequence is TGTGCCAGTAGTATACTAGCGGGGGATGACACCGGGGAGCTGTTTTTT.

This clone has only a few counts. This chain links TRBV4-3 with TRBJ2-7; D is undetermined. The CDR3 is 13 residues long. V was trimmed by 0 bases and J by 5 bases, leaving 8 bases between them. Germline CDR1 reads LGHNA; CDR2 reads YSLEER. Here the CDR3 DNA reads TGCGCCAGCAGCCAAGAAACGAACGACGAGCAGTACTTC. It yields the protein CASSQETNDEQYF.

Here the CDR3 reads CASSKLAGVSYEQYF. CDR3 nucleotide sequence: TGTGCCAGCAGTAAACTAGCGGGGGTTTCCTACGAGCAGTACTTC. The rearrangement joins TRBV13 to TRBJ2-7, with 11 bases matching TRBD2. Germline loops: CDR1 PRHDT, CDR2 FYEKMQ (reference sequence). Germline trimming cut 6 bases from V and 1 base from J; bases unmatched to any gene: 5. CDR3 length equals 15 residues.

This clone was seen a handful of times. The V call is TRBV18, the J call TRBJ2-4; 7 bases match TRBD2. V lost 6 bases and J lost 8; bases outside the gene matches: 7. Germline values: CDR1 KGHSH, CDR2 LQKENI. There are 13 residues in the CDR3. CDR3 region: CASSPTGRDIQYF. CDR3 nucleotide sequence: TGTGCCAGCTCCCCCACGGGGAGGGACATTCAGTACTTC.

The rearrangement joins TRBV28 to TRBJ1-1, with D uncertain. This CDR3 is 12 amino acids long. CDR1 and CDR2 (germline): MDHEN, SYDVKM. The V end was cut by 6 bases, the J end by 3 bases, with 8 bases between. CDR3 DNA sequence: TGTGCCAGCAGCACAGTCGACACTGAAGCTTTCTTT. Translation gives CASSTVDTEAFF.

J is TRBJ2-3 and V is TRBV7-8, with unresolved D. Germline CDR1 SGHVS, CDR2 FQNEAQ. Trimming pared 1 base from V and 4 bases from J, leaving 9 bases between. The CDR3 consists of 14 residues. CDR3 sequence reads: CASSLGGLADTQYF. For the CDR3, the DNA is TGTGCCAGCAGCTTAGGAGGCCTCGCAGATACGCAGTATTTT.

The rearrangement links TRBV9 to TRBJ2-3, with D tentatively TRBD2 (6 bases). V dropped 4 bases and J dropped 1 base, with 13 bases sitting between them. The CDR3 runs to 15 residues. Germline CDR1 SGDLS, CDR2 YYNGEE. Here the CDR3 DNA reads TGTGCCAGCAGCTCTAGCGCATCGGGCACAGATACGCAGTATTTT. This gives the protein CASSSSASGTDTQYF.

The rearrangement uses TRBV7-2 and TRBJ1-2; 7 bases are a match to TRBD1. The CDR3 length is 16 residues. With 0 bases clipped from V and 1 base from J, the junction kept 5 bases outside the gene matches. From germline, CDR1 is SGHTA and CDR2 FQGNSA. CDR3 amino acids: CASSLATGLINYGYTF. CDR3 nucleotide sequence: TGTGCCAGCAGCTTAGCGACAGGGTTGATTAACTATGGCTACACCTTC.

This clone showed up just a few times. This sequence joins TRBV7-9 and TRBJ2-1, with 14 bases fitting TRBD2. This CDR3 has 18 amino acids. The germline gives CDR1 SEHNR, CDR2 FQNEAQ (reference sequence). Trimming cost V 2 bases and J 7 bases; bases outside gene matches: 10. Here the CDR3 reads CASSLPPRLAGGRNEQFF. The CDR3 DNA reads TGTGCCAGCAGCTTACCCCCCCGACTAGCGGGAGGGAGGAATGAGCAGTTCTTC. Full variable domain (remainder filled in from reference TRBV7-9 and TRBJ2-1): DTGVSQNPRHKITKRGQNVTFRCDPISEHNRLYWYRQTLGQGPEFLTYFQNEAQLEKSRLLSDRFSAERPKGSFSTLEIQRTEQGDSAMYLCASSLPPRLAGGRNEQFFGPGTRLTVL.

The chain has TRBV7-3 and TRBJ1-1; 7 bases agree with TRBD1. The CDR3 loop spans 16 amino acids. V was clipped by 5 bases and J by 1 base; unmatched bases: 10. Germline V gives CDR1 SGHTA, CDR2 FQGTGA. The CDR3 loop reads CASSPTGTARNTEAFF. CDR3 sequence (DNA): TGTGCCAGCAGCCCCACCGGGACAGCCCGGAACACTGAAGCTTTCTTT.

This sequence joins TRBV28 and TRBJ2-1, with D maybe TRBD2 (6 bases). CDR3 length: 17 residues. V was pared by 3 bases and J by 3 bases, with 18 bases between. CDR1 MDHEN and CDR2 SYDVKM come from the germline V gene. Here the CDR3 reads CASSLKTGTPIYNEQFF. The DNA of the CDR3 is TGTGCCAGCAGTTTGAAAACCGGGACTCCTATCTACAATGAGCAGTTCTTC.

V gene TRBV7-3 combines with J gene TRBJ2-7; no clear D. The CDR3 length is 13 residues. Trimming took off 3 bases at V and 3 bases at J, with 9 bases between the two ends. The germline V gene has CDR1 SGHTA and CDR2 FQGTGA. The CDR3 loop reads CASSFDTDYEQYF. The CDR3 bases are TGTGCCAGCAGCTTCGATACAGACTACGAGCAGTACTTC.

This chain links TRBV5-1 with TRBJ2-1, with TRBD2 as a possible D gene (5 bases). The CDR3 has 16 amino acids. CDR1 is SGHRS and CDR2 is YFSETQ in the germline V gene. The V and J ends lost 1 base and 0 bases respectively, with 11 bases between them. CDR3 nucleotides: TGCGCCAGCAGCTTGACTGGGGAGAGCTCCTACAATGAGCAGTTCTTC. Encoded protein: CASSLTGESSYNEQFF.

The CDR3 is CASSFGTGQGNQPQHF. Here the CDR3 DNA reads TGTGCCAGCAGCTTCGGCACGGGACAGGGCAATCAGCCCCAGCATTTT. This chain links TRBV5-4 with TRBJ1-5; 8 bases agree with TRBD1. V gave up 2 bases and J gave up 2 bases; unmatched junction bases: 6. The CDR3 runs to 16 residues. CDR1 and CDR2 (germline): SGHNT, YYREEE (reference sequence).

This clone was recorded only once. This rearrangement joins TRBV11-2 to TRBJ1-6; D call uncertain. Germline assignment: CDR1 SGHAT and CDR2 FQNNGV. This CDR3 has 15 amino acids. The V end lost 5 bases, the J end lost 0 bases, and 8 bases lay between the germline ends. The CDR3 sequence: CASSLISSYNSPLHF. In DNA, the CDR3 is TGTGCCAGCAGCCTAATAAGCTCCTATAATTCACCCCTCCACTTT.

The chain uses TRBV10-3 and TRBJ2-7; 9 bases line up with TRBD2. Germline trimming cut 5 bases from V and 0 bases from J; bases unmatched to any gene: 2. The CDR3 is 14 amino acids. The germline V gene encodes CDR1 ENHRY and CDR2 SYGVKD. The DNA for the CDR3 is TGTGCCATCAGTCAGACTAGCGGCTCCTACGAGCAGTACTTC. It codes for CAISQTSGSYEQYF.

The chain uses TRBV7-2 and TRBJ2-2; no definite D call. CDR3 size: 15 residues. V lost 6 bases and J lost 6, with 17 bases in between. Germline-derived CDR1 and CDR2 are SGHTA and FQGNSA. DNA of the CDR3: TGTGCCAGCAGACATACAGTCTTCCGGGCCGGGGAGCTGTTTTTT. Translated, it gives CASRHTVFRAGELFF.

This sequence joins TRBV6-1 and TRBJ2-7; possibly TRBD2 for D (5 bases). Germline CDR1 MNHNS, CDR2 SASEGT. V lost 2 bases and J lost 1, with 15 bases in between. The CDR3 runs to 16 residues. CDR3 DNA: TGTGCCAGCAGTGAACACTTGCCTAGCAGGTCCTACGAGCAGTACTTC. Its protein product is CASSEHLPSRSYEQYF.

The rearrangement uses TRBV30 and TRBJ2-4, with unresolved D. In germline, CDR1 is GTSNPN, CDR2 SVGIG (reference sequence). V was shortened by 2 bases and J by 7 bases, with 9 bases between the two germline ends. The CDR3 loop spans 12 amino acids. The CDR3 loop is CAWSLGMNIQYF. Here the CDR3 DNA reads TGTGCCTGGAGTTTGGGGATGAACATTCAGTACTTC.

The chain links TRBV19 to TRBJ1-5; D is ambiguous. CDR1 and CDR2 (germline): LNHDA, SQIVND (reference sequence). The V and J ends lost 2 bases and 3 bases respectively, with 8 bases between them. The CDR3 runs to 14 residues. The CDR3 spells CASSIIQFNQPQHF. As DNA, the CDR3 is TGTGCCAGTAGTATAATACAGTTCAATCAGCCCCAGCATTTT.

The V gene is TRBV30, the J gene TRBJ2-7, with TRBD2 matching 8 bases. J lost 2 bases, V lost 4 bases, and 10 bases had no gene match. The CDR3 covers 15 residues. The germline gives CDR1 GTSNPN, CDR2 SVGIG (reference sequence). CDR3 DNA: TGTGCCTGGACCCGACTCCCGGGAGGGACCTACGAGCAGTACTTC. It yields the protein CAWTRLPGGTYEQYF.

The V and J genes are TRBV29-1 and TRBJ2-7; D gene unclear. CDR3 length equals 12 residues. Germline lookup yields CDR1 SQVTM and CDR2 ANQGSEA. V lost 4 bases to trimming and J lost 3 bases, with 10 bases between them. The CDR3 protein is CSVVGSGYEQYF. The CDR3 coding sequence is TGCAGCGTTGTGGGTTCTGGCTACGAGCAGTACTTC.

The V call is TRBV19, the J call TRBJ2-2; D is ambiguous. This CDR3 region has 11 residues. Trimming removed 5 bases from V and 6 bases from J, with 4 bases in between. The germline V gene has CDR1 LNHDA and CDR2 SQIVND (reference sequence). CDR3 nucleotides: TGTGCCAGTAGTCCCCCCGGGGAGCTGTTTTTT. As protein: CASSPPGELFF.

This chain joins TRBV19 and TRBJ1-5; D may be TRBD1 (6 bases). CDR1 and CDR2 (germline): LNHDA, SQIVND (reference sequence). This CDR3 has 15 amino acids. Between the trimmed V and J ends, which lost 10 bases and 7 bases, there was a span of 23 bases. The CDR3 DNA reads as TGTGCCACCAAGAGCTTGGGGGGGCCGGCGCAGCCCCAGCATTTT. Residues: CATKSLGGPAQPQHF.

This clone was found once. V and J are TRBV5-1 and TRBJ2-2, with 10 bases lining up with TRBD2. The V gene end was trimmed by 3 bases and the J gene end by 0 bases; junction bases not matched to a gene: 5. There are 17 residues in the CDR3. Per germline, CDR1 SGHRS and CDR2 YFSETQ. CDR3 sequence (DNA): TGCGCCAGCAGCTACCAAGGACTAGCGGCGAACACCGGGGAGCTGTTTTTT. Translating it yields CASSYQGLAANTGELFF.

The chain carries TRBV5-1 and TRBJ2-1, with D tentatively TRBD2 (6 bases). This CDR3 has 16 amino acids. V lost 0 bases, J lost 2 bases, and 12 bases lay in between. Germline CDR1 reads SGHRS; CDR2 reads YFSETQ. CDR3 nucleotides: TGCGCCAGCAGCTTGGAGGCAGGGAGGACCTACAATGAGCAGTTCTTC. Amino acid sequence: CASSLEAGRTYNEQFF.